This record concerns one TCR beta chain sequence. These data come from a study of cytotoxic CD8 clonotypes in ibrutinib-treated CLL. The CDR3 is 13 residues long. The germline V gene encodes CDR1 SGHVS and CDR2 FNYEAQ. Trimming took off 2 bases at V and 11 bases at J, with 12 bases between the two ends. The table came from immunoSEQ multiplex PCR; TCRdb's copy has only in-frame clones and leaves some out. Of 150,000 to 200,000 clones listed, about 88% are singletons. The J gene is TRBJ2-2, the V gene TRBV7-6; D gene uncertain. This TCR was recovered from a human donor with chronic lymphocytic leukemia. The specimen comprised PBMCs, sampled at disease progression, from a patient treated with ibrutinib. The CDR3 DNA is TGTGCCAGCAGCTTATCGGTGTACAGAGAGCTGTTTTTT. Its protein is CASSLSVYRELFF.